Presented here are 28 T cell receptor beta chains from one specimen sequenced in a study of human thymus T cells. Repertoires were generated with immunoSEQ multiplex PCR, while TCRdb's copy carries only in-frame clones and drops some. This sample has under 95,000 clones, with roughly 96% found just once. Surgeons resected thymus tissue during corrective heart surgery. The source material was thymus tissue. The receptors come from a girl in the first two years of life with a congenital heart defect but otherwise immunologically healthy.

V usage is TRBV10-3 and J usage is TRBJ2-7; 9 bases map to TRBD1. The CDR3 has 15 residues. Germline V gene data show CDR1 as ENHRY and CDR2 as SYGVKD. V shed 6 bases and J 1 base; nucleotides not matched to a gene: 7. The CDR3 region is CAISAGGQGSYEQYF. CDR3 in DNA: TGTGCCATCAGCGCTGGGGGACAGGGATCCTACGAGCAGTACTTC.

This chain connects TRBV11-1 to TRBJ1-1; D is unclear. Germline V gene sequence: CDR1 SGHAT, CDR2 FQDESV (reference sequence). Trimming took 1 base from V and 3 from J, leaving 15 bases between them. The CDR3 has 16 residues. DNA of the CDR3: TGTGCCAGCAGCTTAGATGGTGATGGTGGGGACACTGAAGCTTTCTTT. Protein product: CASSLDGDGGDTEAFF. Together with reference TRBV11-1 and TRBJ1-1, the CDR3 gives the full variable domain: EAEVAQSPRYKITEKSQAVAFWCDPISGHATLYWYRQILGQGPELLVQFQDESVVDDSQLPKDRFSAERLKGVDSTLKIQPAELGDSAMYLCASSLDGDGGDTEAFFGQGTRLTVV.

This clone showed up just once. The chain has TRBV27 and TRBJ2-7, with D possibly TRBD2 on 9 matching bases. Germline V lookup: CDR1 MNHEY, CDR2 SMNVEV (reference sequence). Trimming removed 6 bases at V and 0 bases at J, with 39 bases between. The CDR3 runs to 23 residues. DNA of the CDR3: TGTGCCAGCAGCCCGGGGACAGGAGATCCCCTAGCGGGACTTAACTCCCACTCCTACGAGCAGTACTTC. This gives the protein CASSPGTGDPLAGLNSHSYEQYF.

The CDR3 region has the DNA TGTGCCAGCAGTCCCGTGTTGGTTGCTAACACCGGGGAGCTGTTTTTT. Translated: CASSPVLVANTGELFF. This chain connects TRBV27 to TRBJ2-2; D call uncertain. This CDR3 has 16 residues. The germline CDR1 and CDR2 sequences are MNHEY and SMNVEV (reference sequence). The V gene lost 5 bases and the J gene lost 2 bases, with 15 bases spanning the gap.

The chain employs TRBV9 and TRBJ1-1; D unclear. The CDR3 consists of 15 residues. The germline V gene has CDR1 SGDLS and CDR2 YYNGEE. V lost 0 bases and J 4 bases, leaving 13 bases between the germline ends. The CDR3 here is CASSVGNREGTEAFF. The CDR3 region has the DNA TGTGCCAGCAGCGTAGGTAATAGGGAGGGCACTGAAGCTTTCTTT.

The J gene is TRBJ2-1, the V gene TRBV19; a possible D gene is TRBD2 (5 bases). The V gene's germline CDR1 is LNHDA and CDR2 SQIVND (reference sequence). The CDR3 has 16 amino acids. Trimming pared 2 bases from V and 10 bases from J, leaving 21 bases between. The CDR3 DNA sequence: TGTGCCAGTAGTATAAAATCGGGATATTCGACAAGAGAGCAGTTCTTC. This codes for CASSIKSGYSTREQFF.

This chain connects TRBV7-2 to TRBJ1-1; possibly TRBD1 for D (5 bases). With 1 base removed from V and 4 bases from J, the gap between germline ends came to 13 bases. CDR1 and CDR2 (germline): SGHTA, FQGNSA. This CDR3 has 15 residues. The CDR3 sequence: CASSLEGNRPTEAFF. CDR3 nucleotides: TGTGCCAGCAGCTTAGAAGGAAACAGGCCCACTGAAGCTTTCTTT.

The chain recombines TRBV30 with TRBJ2-2; D perhaps matches TRBD2 (5 bases). The V gene lost 3 bases and the J gene lost 7 bases, with 15 bases spanning the gap. The CDR3 covers 14 residues. Germline loops: CDR1 GTSNPN, CDR2 SVGIG (reference sequence). The CDR3 DNA follows: TGTGCCTGGAGGGGGAGTCTAAACTACGGGGAGCTGTTTTTT. Its protein is CAWRGSLNYGELFF.

This clone was seen once. The chain links TRBV15 to TRBJ2-1, with 13 bases identical to TRBD2. The V gene end was trimmed by 1 base and the J gene end by 8 bases; junction bases not matched to a gene: 5. CDR3 size: 16 residues. CDR1 is LNHNV and CDR2 is YYDKDF in the germline V gene (reference sequence). As DNA, the CDR3 is TGTGCCACCAGCAGAGGGACTAGCGGGAGTTGCCATGAGCAGTTCTTC. Amino acids: CATSRGTSGSCHEQFF. Together with reference TRBV15 and TRBJ2-1, the CDR3 gives the full variable domain: DAMVIQNPRYQVTQFGKPVTLSCSQTLNHNVMYWYQQKSSQAPKLLFHYYDKDFNNEADTPDNFQSRRPNTSFCFLDIRSPGLGDTAMYLCATSRGTSGSCHEQFFGPGTRLTVL.

The chain employs TRBV5-1 and TRBJ2-7, with 10 bases fitting TRBD1. V lost 3 bases, J lost 6 bases, and 6 bases stayed unmatched. Germline V gives CDR1 SGHRS, CDR2 YFSETQ. This CDR3 is built from 14 residues. In DNA, the CDR3 is TGCGCCAGCAGCTCCGGACAGGGGGAGTGCGAGCAGTACTTC. Translated, it gives CASSSGQGECEQYF.

The rearrangement links TRBV18 to TRBJ2-1, with TRBD2 identical over 7 bases. After removal of 0 bases from V and 0 bases from J, the junction contained 5 bases not matched to a gene. CDR1 KGHSH and CDR2 LQKENI come from the germline V gene. The CDR3 loop spans 17 amino acids. The CDR3 protein is CASSPPSSGISYNEQFF. CDR3 sequence (DNA): TGTGCCAGCTCACCACCGTCCAGCGGGATCTCCTACAATGAGCAGTTCTTC.

The rearrangement uses TRBV27 and TRBJ2-1, with unresolved D. There are 13 residues in the CDR3. The germline V gene encodes CDR1 MNHEY and CDR2 SMNVEV (reference sequence). V lost 6 bases and J 10 bases, leaving 16 bases between the germline ends. The CDR3, as DNA: TGTGCCAGCAGCTCGACTCCCGCATGGGAGCAGTTCTTC. Amino acid sequence: CASSSTPAWEQFF.

The chain employs TRBV5-8 and TRBJ2-1, with D perhaps assigned TRBD1 or TRBD2 (5 bases each). The germline CDR1 and CDR2 sequences are SGHTS and YDEGEE. There are 13 residues in the CDR3. The germline V and J ends were trimmed by 4 bases and 5 bases, with 10 bases remaining between them. In nucleotides, the CDR3 is TGTGCCAGCAGCAGGGACCCCCACAATGAGCAGTTCTTC. Its translation: CASSRDPHNEQFF.

J is TRBJ2-7 and V is TRBV29-1; TRBD1 aligns across 7 bases. This CDR3 comprises 14 residues. The V segment lost 4 bases and the J segment 3 bases; nucleotides outside the gene matches: 9. The germline V gene encodes CDR1 SQVTM and CDR2 ANQGSEA. CDR3 DNA sequence: TGCAGCGTTGTCCCAGACAGGGAAGGCTACGAGCAGTACTTC. Its protein product is CSVVPDREGYEQYF.

This clone has a single count. This chain links TRBV10-3 with TRBJ1-2; 7 bases line up with TRBD1. The CDR3 consists of 14 residues. Germline lookup yields CDR1 ENHRY and CDR2 SYGVKD. The V and J ends lost 2 bases and 7 bases, in that order; junction bases with no gene match: 7. The CDR3 loop reads CAISERQGVGGYTF. The CDR3 nucleotides are TGTGCCATCAGTGAGCGTCAGGGGGTCGGTGGCTACACCTTC.

The V gene is TRBV6-5, the J gene TRBJ1-6; no firm D call. Germline V gene lookup returns CDR1 MNHEY and CDR2 SVGAGI. This CDR3 comprises 12 residues. Trimming removed 0 bases from V and 10 bases from J, with 4 bases in between. This chain's CDR3 is CASSYSKSPLHF. DNA for the CDR3: TGTGCCAGCAGTTACTCCAAGTCACCCCTCCACTTT.

The chain employs TRBV4-3 and TRBJ2-7; D unclear. The CDR3 spans 13 residues. V lost 0 bases and J 3 bases, leaving 6 bases between the germline ends. Germline CDR1 LGHNA, CDR2 YSLEER. The CDR3: CASSQDGFYEQYF. CDR3 DNA sequence: TGCGCCAGCAGCCAAGACGGCTTCTACGAGCAGTACTTC.

The V and J genes are TRBV19 and TRBJ2-2, with D tentatively TRBD1 (6 bases). The CDR3 spans 14 residues. Germline V gene sequence: CDR1 LNHDA, CDR2 SQIVND (reference sequence). The V and J ends lost 7 bases and 4 bases respectively, with 13 bases between them. The CDR3 sequence is CASMKRTATGELFF. In DNA form, the CDR3 reads TGTGCCAGTATGAAACGGACAGCCACCGGGGAGCTGTTTTTT.

This chain connects TRBV5-1 to TRBJ2-3; D is uncertain. The CDR3 extends over 14 amino acids. V was clipped by 0 bases and J by 5 bases, with 10 bases between them. Germline assignment: CDR1 SGHRS and CDR2 YFSETQ. In nucleotides, the CDR3 is TGCGCCAGCAGCTTGGGGCCGGGTAGAGATACGCAGTATTTT. As protein: CASSLGPGRDTQYF.

This clone was seen a single time. The chain couples TRBV27 to TRBJ2-7; the D call may be TRBD1 or TRBD2 (6 bases each). V dropped 5 bases and J dropped 2 bases, with 16 bases sitting between them. Germline V gene data show CDR1 as MNHEY and CDR2 as SMNVEV (reference sequence). This CDR3 spans 15 amino acids. The CDR3 nucleotides are TGTGCCAGCAGTCCTCACAGGGCGGGGACCTACGAGCAGTACTTC. Protein sequence: CASSPHRAGTYEQYF.

This rearrangement joins TRBV5-6 to TRBJ1-2; D call uncertain. The length of the CDR3 is 11 residues. V lost 6 bases and J 8 bases, leaving 11 bases between the germline ends. Germline V gene sequence: CDR1 SGHDT, CDR2 YYEEEE. CDR3 sequence (DNA): TGTGCCAGCAAGAGGGTAGGAGGCTACACCTTC. Protein: CASKRVGGYTF.

The rearrangement links TRBV19 to TRBJ1-2; unclear D gene. The length of the CDR3 is 13 residues. V lost 2 bases, J lost 2 bases, and 6 bases lay in between. Germline assignment: CDR1 LNHDA and CDR2 SQIVND (reference sequence). This chain's CDR3 is CASSITRNYGYTF. CDR3 in DNA: TGTGCCAGTAGTATAACGAGGAACTATGGCTACACCTTC.

The count of this clone is one. The chain couples TRBV11-2 to TRBJ2-2; D is unresolved. CDR3 size: 17 residues. V lost 5 bases and J 1 base, leaving 17 bases between the germline ends. Germline V gene data show CDR1 as SGHAT and CDR2 as FQNNGV. The CDR3 sequence is CASSASSSNQNTGELFF. In nucleotides, the CDR3 is TGTGCCAGCAGCGCCTCCTCCAGCAACCAGAACACCGGGGAGCTGTTTTTT.

This sequence joins TRBV30 and TRBJ2-7, with 10 bases that match TRBD1. The CDR3 extends over 18 amino acids. Germline V lookup: CDR1 GTSNPN, CDR2 SVGIG (reference sequence). Unmatched junction bases numbered 20, after V lost 0 bases and J lost 9 bases. CDR3 in amino acids: CAWSVIGSWTGGRMGQYF. The CDR3 DNA reads TGTGCCTGGAGTGTAATCGGATCGTGGACAGGGGGAAGGATGGGGCAGTACTTC.

This chain connects TRBV5-6 to TRBJ2-4; D perhaps matches TRBD2 (6 bases). This CDR3 has 15 residues. Germline CDR1 and CDR2: SGHDT and YYEEEE. With 2 bases removed from V and 3 bases from J, the gap between germline ends came to 12 bases. CDR3 sequence (DNA): TGTGCCAGCAGCTTCAGTGGGCGGGGCAAAAACATTCAGTACTTC. Protein sequence: CASSFSGRGKNIQYF. Filled out from reference TRBV5-6 and TRBJ2-4, the complete variable domain reads DAGVTQSPTHLIKTRGQQVTLRCSPKSGHDTVSWYQQALGQGPQFIFQYYEEEERQRGNFPDRFSGHQFPNYSSELNVNALLLGDSALYLCASSFSGRGKNIQYFGAGTRLSVL.

The chain uses TRBV6-6 and TRBJ1-2; D gene ambiguous. The CDR3 covers 16 residues. Germline assignment: CDR1 MNHNY and CDR2 SVGAGI (reference sequence). V lost 8 bases to trimming and J lost 1 base, with 20 bases between them. The CDR3 spells CASSTGQTDLNYGYTF. CDR3 DNA sequence: TGTGCCAGCTCCACCGGGCAAACAGACCTTAACTATGGCTACACCTTC.

The chain recombines TRBV10-1 with TRBJ2-1; D is possibly TRBD2 (6 bases). Germline-derived CDR1 and CDR2 are WNHNN and SYGVQD (reference sequence). The CDR3 sequence is 15 residues long. V was clipped by 0 bases and J by 6 bases, with 12 bases between them. This CDR3 reads CASSESLAWGNEQFF. In nucleotides, the CDR3 is TGCGCCAGCAGTGAGTCCCTAGCGTGGGGCAATGAGCAGTTCTTC.

V and J are TRBV11-2 and TRBJ1-5, with 7 bases fitting TRBD1. The length of the CDR3 is 17 residues. J gave up 2 bases and V 5 bases, and 12 bases lay outside the gene matches. CDR1 is SGHAT and CDR2 is FQNNGV in the germline V gene. DNA of the CDR3: TGTGCCAGCAGCCAGCATGACAGGGAAGAAGGCAATCAGCCCCAGCATTTT. Protein sequence: CASSQHDREEGNQPQHF.